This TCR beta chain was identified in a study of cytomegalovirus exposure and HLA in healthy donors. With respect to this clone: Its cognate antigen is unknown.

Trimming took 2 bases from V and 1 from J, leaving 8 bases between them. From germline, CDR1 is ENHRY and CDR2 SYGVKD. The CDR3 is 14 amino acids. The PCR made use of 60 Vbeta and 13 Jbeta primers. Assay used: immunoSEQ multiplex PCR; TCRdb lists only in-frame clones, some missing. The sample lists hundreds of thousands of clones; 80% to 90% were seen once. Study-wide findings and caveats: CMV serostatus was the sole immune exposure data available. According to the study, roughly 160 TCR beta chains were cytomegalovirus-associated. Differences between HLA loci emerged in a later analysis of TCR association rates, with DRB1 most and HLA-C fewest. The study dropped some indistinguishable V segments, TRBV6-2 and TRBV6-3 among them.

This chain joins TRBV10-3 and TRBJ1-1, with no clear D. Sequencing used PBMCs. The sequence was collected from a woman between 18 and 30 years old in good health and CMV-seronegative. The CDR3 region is CAISEGRGNTEAFF. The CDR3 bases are TGTGCCATCAGTGAGGGGCGGGGGAACACTGAAGCTTTCTTT.